The entry that follows covers one TCR beta chain sequence. Its cognate antigen is unknown. This sample was taken from a study of Ad26.COV2.S vaccination and SARS-CoV-2 variants. There are 15 residues in the CDR3. With 3 bases removed from V and 5 bases from J, the gap between germline ends came to 14 bases. In germline, CDR1 is SGHNT, CDR2 YYREEE (reference sequence). Findings and limits, study-wide: Greater spike-specific TCR breadth was seen in vaccine recipients than in placebo recipients.

Sequencing used immunoSEQ multiplex PCR; TCRdb keeps in-frame clones, though not all of them. The sample has 300,000 to 450,000 clones; roughly 81% are singletons. Sample treatment: about 20 received Ad26.COV2.S at low or high dose, single or two shots; roughly five received placebo; per-sample allocation not given. The samples date from day 63 after the first vaccine or placebo injection. The sample here was peripheral blood, taken in a trial of Ad26.COV2.S vaccine versus placebo. This rearrangement joins TRBV5-4 to TRBJ1-4; D gene ambiguous. The sequence derives from a person between 18 and 59 years old who received the Ad26.COV2.S COVID-19 vaccine or a placebo. The chain's CDR3 is CASSWSLGTNEKLFF. CDR3 sequence (DNA): TGTGCCAGCAGCTGGAGCCTGGGTACAAATGAAAAACTGTTTTTT. The whole variable domain, remainder taken from reference TRBV5-4 and TRBJ1-4, is ETGVTQSPTHLIKTRGQQVTLRCSSQSGHNTVSWYQQALGQGPQFIFQYYREEENGRGNFPPRFSGLQFPNYSSELNVNALELDDSALYLCASSWSLGTNEKLFFGSGTQLSVL.